These 17 T cell receptor beta chains share one sample of origin, sequenced in a study of shared clonotypes between healthy human individuals. TCRdb keeps only in-frame clones here, not all; method: immunoSEQ multiplex PCR. The data show around 580,000 clones, with roughly 98% seen just once and 0.3% to 0.35% held by the top ten. Cells designated naive CD8 were CD45RO-negative and were positively selected for CCR7, with terminally differentiated effector memory CD45RA+ cells excluded. The source material was naive CD8+ T cells sorted from blood. These receptors were obtained from a man aged 25 to 45 in good health.

The chain joins TRBV7-3 to TRBJ2-1; D remains unclear. Germline CDR1 SGHTA, CDR2 FQGTGA. This CDR3 has 12 residues. The V and J ends lost 5 bases and 5 bases respectively, with 7 bases between them. The CDR3 sequence: CASSTLHNEQFF. CDR3 in DNA: TGTGCCAGCAGCACACTACACAATGAGCAGTTCTTC.

The V gene is TRBV28, the J gene TRBJ1-2; 9 bases agree with TRBD1. Germline CDR1 MDHEN, CDR2 SYDVKM. This CDR3 comprises 16 residues. The ends lost 2 bases at V and 8 bases at J; junction bases unmatched: 12. CDR3 residues: CASSLATGQGSGGYTF. CDR3 in DNA: TGTGCCAGCAGTTTAGCCACCGGACAGGGGAGCGGCGGCTACACCTTC.

CDR3 in amino acids: CASTSQEAPPGTGELFF. The DNA of the CDR3 is TGTGCCAGCACCTCACAAGAAGCTCCTCCCGGCACCGGGGAGCTGTTTTTT. The chain uses TRBV5-4 and TRBJ2-2; D not resolved. Trimming took 6 bases from V and 4 from J, leaving 22 bases between them. This CDR3 contains 17 residues. Germline V CDR1 and CDR2: SGHNT, YYREEE (reference sequence).

V usage is TRBV18 and J usage is TRBJ2-5; a weak D match, TRBD1 (6 bases). This CDR3 has 15 amino acids. Germline-derived CDR1 and CDR2 are KGHSH and LQKENI. Trimming took off 1 base at V and 5 bases at J, with 14 bases between the two ends. The CDR3 nucleotides read TGTGCCAGCTCACCACTTACAACAGGGACCGAGACCCAGTACTTC. It specifies CASSPLTTGTETQYF.

CDR3 coding DNA: TGTGCCAGCAGGGACCGGGACAAAGGAGAGACCCAGTACTTC. Translated: CASRDRDKGETQYF. This sequence joins TRBV11-2 and TRBJ2-5; a weak D match, TRBD1 (6 bases). The length of the CDR3 is 14 residues. Germline CDR1 is SGHAT and CDR2 is FQNNGV. Trimming left V 6 bases short and J 4 bases short, with 15 bases between.

The rearrangement joins TRBV30 to TRBJ2-7; 9 bases agree with TRBD2. CDR1 and CDR2 (germline): GTSNPN, SVGIG (reference sequence). V lost 3 bases, J lost 2 bases, and 11 bases stayed unmatched. The CDR3 is 16 amino acids. CDR3 coding DNA: TGTGCCTGGAGCGCTGGGCTGGCTAGCGGGACCTACGAGCAGTACTTC. It encodes CAWSAGLASGTYEQYF.

This clone came up once. The chain couples TRBV11-2 to TRBJ1-2; D may be TRBD1 (6 bases). The V end lost 3 bases, the J end lost 8 bases, and 22 bases lay between the germline ends. Germline CDR1 reads SGHAT; CDR2 reads FQNNGV. This CDR3 is built from 16 residues. CDR3 region: CASSLGQLNLSKGYTF. The DNA of the CDR3 is TGTGCCAGCAGCTTGGGACAACTCAACTTGAGCAAAGGCTACACCTTC.

The chain uses TRBV27 and TRBJ2-7; 9 positions match TRBD2. J lost 3 bases, V lost 6 bases, and 6 bases had no gene match. CDR1 is MNHEY and CDR2 is SMNVEV in the germline V gene (reference sequence). This CDR3 region has 14 residues. The CDR3 DNA is TGTGCCAGCAGAACTAGCGGGTTTAACTACGAGCAGTACTTC. It is translated as CASRTSGFNYEQYF.

The chain has TRBV7-4 and TRBJ1-1, with 7 bases identical to TRBD1. Trimming cost V 4 bases and J 0 bases; bases outside gene matches: 11. The V gene's germline CDR1 is SGHVT and CDR2 SQSDAQ. The CDR3 is made up of 17 amino acids. CDR3 amino acids: CASSSWTGFRLNTEAFF. The DNA for the CDR3 is TGTGCCAGCAGCTCTTGGACAGGTTTTCGTTTGAACACTGAAGCTTTCTTT.

The rearrangement links TRBV18 to TRBJ2-7; D is unclear. Germline assignment: CDR1 KGHSH and CDR2 LQKENI. With 3 bases removed from V and 2 bases from J, the gap between germline ends came to 8 bases. The CDR3 length is 13 residues. CDR3 in amino acids: CASSPLEAYEQYF. The CDR3 DNA is TGTGCCAGCTCACCCTTAGAAGCCTACGAGCAGTACTTC.

The genes are TRBV4-1 and TRBJ2-1; TRBD2 aligns across 9 bases. There are 15 residues in the CDR3. CDR1 is MGHRA, CDR2 YSYEKL, per germline. V trimming: 1 base; J trimming: 7 bases; junction bases outside the gene matches: 5. CDR3 nucleotide sequence: TGCGCCAGCAGCCAAGTGATAGCGGGAGATAATGAGCAGTTCTTC. It is translated as CASSQVIAGDNEQFF.

This chain connects TRBV29-1 to TRBJ2-5; the match to TRBD2 covers 7 bases. V was pared by 2 bases and J by 9 bases, with 9 bases of the junction left unmatched. In germline, CDR1 is SQVTM, CDR2 ANQGSEA. There are 13 residues in the CDR3. CDR3 DNA: TGCAGCGTTGAATCGGGCGGGGGATCGGCCCAGTACTTC. It translates to CSVESGGGSAQYF.

The chain combines TRBV6-1 with TRBJ2-3; D is undetermined. With 3 bases removed from V and 2 bases from J, the gap between germline ends came to 12 bases. CDR1 and CDR2 (germline): MNHNS, SASEGT. CDR3 length: 15 residues. DNA for the CDR3: TGTGCCAGCAGTGAGTCAGTCTTTTCCACAGATACGCAGTATTTT. This encodes CASSESVFSTDTQYF.

In nucleotides, the CDR3 is TGCGCCAGCAGAGTTTCCCTGGGTAGCGGGAGCGAGCAGTACTTC. The encoded protein is CASRVSLGSGSEQYF. J is TRBJ2-7 and V is TRBV5-1; 9 bases are shared with TRBD2. V lost 5 bases, J lost 6 bases, and 12 bases stayed unmatched. Germline values: CDR1 SGHRS, CDR2 YFSETQ. This CDR3 is 15 amino acids long.

The chain employs TRBV30 and TRBJ1-1; D may be TRBD1 (6 bases). Trimming pared 2 bases from V and 3 bases from J, leaving 13 bases between. The germline gives CDR1 GTSNPN, CDR2 SVGIG (reference sequence). The CDR3 loop spans 14 amino acids. The CDR3 coding sequence is TGTGCCTGGAGTCCACAGGGCGGAGACACTGAAGCTTTCTTT. Its translation: CAWSPQGGDTEAFF.

This chain joins TRBV5-1 and TRBJ2-7; 9 positions agree with TRBD2. Germline V gives CDR1 SGHRS, CDR2 YFSETQ. The CDR3 loop spans 16 amino acids. The V segment lost 0 bases and the J segment 0 bases; nucleotides outside the gene matches: 4. CDR3 in DNA: TGCGCCAGCAGCTTGGCCTCGACTAGCGGCTCCTACGAGCAGTACTTC. This encodes CASSLASTSGSYEQYF.

The rearrangement uses TRBV11-2 and TRBJ2-3; the match to TRBD1 covers 8 bases. The junction had 8 bases not matched to a gene; V was cut back by 4 bases and J by 5 bases. Germline V gene lookup returns CDR1 SGHAT and CDR2 FQNNGV. CDR3 length equals 15 residues. The chain's CDR3 is CASSSRGRVGDTQYF. DNA for the CDR3: TGTGCCAGCAGCTCCAGGGGGCGGGTTGGAGATACGCAGTATTTT.